The rows below give T cell receptor beta chains drawn from one sample of a study of blood T cell repertoires in COVID-19. Assay: immunoSEQ multiplex PCR; the TCRdb copy retains only in-frame clones and omits some. Here the sample spans under 300,000 clones, about four fifths being singletons. The material sequenced was peripheral blood. These receptors came from a woman in her sixties with active or convalescent COVID-19. The CDR3 runs from the conserved cysteine through the conserved F or W. A D gene is named only where the DNA matches it firmly. Clone sizes are given selectively: once, few, many, or a class where the clone is expanded.

v_call	clone_size	j_call	d_call	cdr3_nt	cdr3_aa
TRBV4-2	few	TRBJ1-3	NA	TGTGCCAGCAGCCAAGATCTGGGGGGCTCTGGAAACACCATATATTTT	CASSQDLGGSGNTIYF
TRBV7-9	few	TRBJ2-2	TRBD2	TGTGCCAGCAGCTCTCTAGCGGGGCGGTACGCCGGGGAGCTGTTTTTT	CASSSLAGRYAGELFF
TRBV27	NA	TRBJ1-2	NA	TGTGCCAGCAGTTTCGCGGAGGGCCACTATGGCTACACCTTC	CASSFAEGHYGYTF
TRBV6-2/TRBV6-3	NA	TRBJ2-1	TRBD2	TGTGCCAGCAGTTACTTCGGACTAGCGGGGGGGGTAAACAATGAGCAGTTCTTC	CASSYFGLAGGVNNEQFF
TRBV5-8	NA	TRBJ2-1	TRBD1	TGTGCCAGCAGCCGCACAGGGGTTAGGGTTGAGCAGTTCTTC	CASSRTGVRVEQFF
TRBV7-4	few	TRBJ2-2	TRBD1	TGTGCCAGCAGCTTCCGACAGGGGTGGGACACCGGGGAGCTGTTTTTT	CASSFRQGWDTGELFF
TRBV30	NA	TRBJ2-5	TRBD1	TGTGCCTGGAGCCCTCCCAGGGACAGGCACCAAGAGACCCAGTACTTC	CAWSPPRDRHQETQYF
TRBV4-1	NA	TRBJ2-7	TRBD2	TGCGCCAGCAGCCACCCTGGACTAGCGGGCCCCGCCTACGAGCAGTACTTC	CASSHPGLAGPAYEQYF
TRBV10-1	NA	TRBJ1-1	NA	TGCGCCAGCAGTTCCCAGGGAGGCACTGAAGCTTTCTTT	CASSSQGGTEAFF
TRBV6-5	NA	TRBJ1-2	NA	TGTGCCAGCAGTTACTCGCAAGCGAATGGCTACACCTTC	CASSYSQANGYTF
TRBV11-2	few	TRBJ2-5	TRBD2	TGTGCCAGCAGCTTATATCACGGGGGGAGCCAAGAGACCCAGTACTTC	CASSLYHGGSQETQYF
TRBV19	NA	TRBJ1-4	TRBD1	TGTGCCAGTAGTAGACAGATGACAGGGGAGAATGAAAAACTGTTTTTT	CASSRQMTGENEKLFF
TRBV19	NA	TRBJ1-4	NA	TGTGCCAGTAGTAATTTAGCAACTAATGAAAAACTGTTTTTT	CASSNLATNEKLFF
TRBV27	NA	TRBJ1-6	NA	TGTGCCAGCAGTTTAATCCGGGTCTATAATTCACCCCTCCACTTT	CASSLIRVYNSPLHF
TRBV7-9	NA	TRBJ1-4	NA	TGTGCCAGCAGCTTAGCGGGACACAGTAATGAAAAACTGTTTTTT	CASSLAGHSNEKLFF
TRBV3-1/TRBV3-2	NA	TRBJ2-5	TRBD2	TGTGCCAGCAGCGAGGGACTAGCGGAGGGCACGCAAGAGACCCAGTACTTC	CASSEGLAEGTQETQYF
TRBV11-2	NA	TRBJ1-2	NA	TGTGCCAGCAGCACGGTCCTAGCTAACTATGGCTACACCTTC	CASSTVLANYGYTF
TRBV27	NA	TRBJ1-6	TRBD1	TGTGCCAGCAAAGGGACAGGGTTCCGCTCCTATAATTCACCCCTCCACTTT	CASKGTGFRSYNSPLHF
TRBV7-6	NA	TRBJ1-1	NA	TGTGCCAGCAGCCTCTTCGCGACGGAGGGTGAAGCTTTCTTT	CASSLFATEGEAFF
TRBV6-1	NA	TRBJ2-3	NA	TGTGCCAGCAGTGAAGCTGCCGGTAGCATTGATACGCAGTATTTT	CASSEAAGSIDTQYF
TRBV27	once	TRBJ1-2	NA	TGTGCCAGCAGTTTATCGAACAATAACTATGGCTACACCTTC	CASSLSNNNYGYTF
TRBV7-3	NA	TRBJ2-2	NA	TGTGCCAGCAGCCTCCGGGGAAGCGGGGAGCTGTTTTTT	CASSLRGSGELFF
TRBV7-6	once	TRBJ1-5	TRBD1	TGTGCCAGCAGTTGGGGACAGGGGTACAATCAGCCCCAGCATTTT	CASSWGQGYNQPQHF
TRBV2	once	TRBJ2-1	NA	TGTGCCAGCAGTGACGCGGAAGTTGAGCAGTTCTTC	CASSDAEVEQFF
TRBV4-1	once	TRBJ1-5	NA	TGCGCCAGCAGCCAAGAGGGGAGAAACAGCTATCAGCCCCAGCATTTT	CASSQEGRNSYQPQHF
TRBV6-5	NA	TRBJ2-1	TRBD2	TGTTCAACTGACCGGGAGGCAGCGAATGAGCAGTTCTTC	CSTDREAANEQFF
TRBV7-8	NA	TRBJ2-3	NA	TGTGCCAGCAGCTCAGCTTTCGGCACAGATACGCAGTATTTT	CASSSAFGTDTQYF
TRBV10-3	NA	TRBJ2-3	TRBD2	TGTGCCACCTTAGCGGGGGGGAATATCCAGGCAGATACGCAGTATTTT	CATLAGGNIQADTQYF
TRBV5-1	NA	TRBJ2-5	NA	TGCGCCAGCAGCTCAGTCGGCGGGACAGAGACCCAGTACTTC	CASSSVGGTETQYF
TRBV5-8	NA	TRBJ1-5	NA	TGTGCCAGCAGCTTGGAGTTTACACGTTCCTTTAGCAATCAGCCCCAGCATTTT	CASSLEFTRSFSNQPQHF
TRBV7-2	NA	TRBJ2-1	TRBD1	TGTGCCAGCAGCTTAGCCCCTCCCGGGACAGGGAGCAAGCAGTTCTTC	CASSLAPPGTGSKQFF
TRBV2	NA	TRBJ1-6	NA	TGTGCCAGCAGACACGATATGCTTACCAATAATTCACCCCTCCACTTT	CASRHDMLTNNSPLHF
TRBV4-3	few	TRBJ1-2	TRBD1	TGCGCCAGCAGCCCTGGGACAGGGGAGGTTGGTAGCTATGGCTACACCTTC	CASSPGTGEVGSYGYTF
TRBV5-1	NA	TRBJ1-4	TRBD1	TGCGCCAGCGGTCCGGGGACAGGGGGAAATGAAAAACTGTTTTTT	CASGPGTGGNEKLFF
TRBV30	NA	TRBJ2-5	TRBD2	TGTGCCTGGAGTCCCGGACTAGCCCAAGAGACCCAGTACTTC	CAWSPGLAQETQYF
TRBV27	NA	TRBJ1-2	NA	TGTGCCAGCAGTTTATCCCGCGGGGGGAACTATGGCTACACCTTC	CASSLSRGGNYGYTF
TRBV4-1	NA	TRBJ1-1	NA	TGCGCCAGCAGCCAAGTGGTAGGGGCGATAGCTTTCTTT	CASSQVVGAIAFF
TRBV29-1	NA	TRBJ1-5	NA	TGCAGCGTCATGAAGGCAGGCATGGGTCAGCCCCAGCATTTT	CSVMKAGMGQPQHF
TRBV4-1	NA	TRBJ1-6	NA	TGCGCCAGCAGCCAAGATGGCAGGGTCAGATATAATTCACCCCTCCACTTT	CASSQDGRVRYNSPLHF
TRBV9	NA	TRBJ2-1	TRBD1	TGTGCCAGCACCACCCGGGACAGGGCGTCCCATGAGCAGTTCTTC	CASTTRDRASHEQFF
TRBV30	few	TRBJ2-7	TRBD2	TGTGCCTGGAGTGCCCCCCATAGCGGGGCCCGCTACGAGCAGTACTTC	CAWSAPHSGARYEQYF
TRBV14	NA	TRBJ1-2	TRBD1	TGTGCCAGCAGCCCCCGGTTACAGGGGTGGGTCTATGGCTACACCTTC	CASSPRLQGWVYGYTF
TRBV11-2	NA	TRBJ1-4	TRBD1	TGTGCCAGCAGCGAAGGGGACAGGACGTCTGAAAAACTGTTTTTT	CASSEGDRTSEKLFF
TRBV15	NA	TRBJ1-4	TRBD1	TGTGCCACCAGCAGAGTCGGGACAGGGGGACGGGGGGAAAAACTGTTTTTT	CATSRVGTGGRGEKLFF
TRBV9	NA	TRBJ1-2	NA	TGTGCCAGCGGACCGGTCGGGGGATATGGCTACACCTTC	CASGPVGGYGYTF
TRBV30	NA	TRBJ2-3	TRBD2	TGTGCCTGGAGCGCTCAGCGGGGGTCAGATACGCAGTATTTT	CAWSAQRGSDTQYF
TRBV7-9	NA	TRBJ1-1	NA	TGTGCCAGCAGCTTAGCCTTAGGTAGCTCGGGAGCTTTCTTT	CASSLALGSSGAFF
TRBV19	NA	TRBJ1-4	TRBD1	TGTGCCAGCCGGACAGGGATTAATGAAAAACTGTTTTTT	CASRTGINEKLFF
TRBV7-2	NA	TRBJ2-5	TRBD2	TGTGCCAGCAGGCCGTCTCTAGAGCGGGGGCCTAAGACCCAGTACTTC	CASRPSLERGPKTQYF
TRBV28	many	TRBJ1-2	NA	TGTGCCAGCAGTTTATTGAGGAGCGAATATGGCTACACCTTC	CASSLLRSEYGYTF
TRBV6-6	NA	TRBJ1-6	TRBD1	TGTGCCAGCAGTTACGAGGTAACAGGGGATTTGTCACCCCTCCACTTT	CASSYEVTGDLSPLHF
TRBV19	NA	TRBJ1-2	NA	TGTGCCAGTAGTCCCCACAGGGCGGGCCGGCCCTATGGCTACACCTTC	CASSPHRAGRPYGYTF
TRBV7-9	NA	TRBJ1-2	NA	TGTGCCAGCAGCTCCGGGGAGGTCTATGGCTACACCTTC	CASSSGEVYGYTF